These 31 T cell receptor beta chains share one sample of origin, sequenced in a study of T cell changes during pregnancy in multiple sclerosis. Assay used: immunoSEQ multiplex PCR; TCRdb lists only in-frame clones, some missing. The sample yields around 45,000 clones, 80% to 90% seen once. The material sequenced was CD8+ T cells from peripheral blood mononuclear cells, taken in the second trimester of pregnancy. The receptor set was obtained from a female donor with multiple sclerosis, enrolled in a pregnancy study.

This sequence joins TRBV13 and TRBJ2-2; 7 bases agree with TRBD1. V lost 0 bases, J lost 7 bases, and 2 bases stayed unmatched. This CDR3 has 14 residues. CDR1 PRHDT and CDR2 FYEKMQ come from the germline V gene (reference sequence). CDR3 residues: CASSLGRGIGELFF. Written as DNA, the CDR3 is TGTGCCAGCAGCTTAGGCAGGGGGATCGGGGAGCTGTTTTTT.

This chain links TRBV6-1 with TRBJ1-1; D unresolved. The ends were cut back, 6 bases at V and 1 base at J, with 12 bases in the middle. The CDR3 sequence is 14 residues long. Germline assignment: CDR1 MNHNS and CDR2 SASEGT. CDR3 nucleotide sequence: TGTGCCAGCAGAGAGGGAGGTGGGAACACTGAAGCTTTCTTT. Its translation: CASREGGGNTEAFF.

The genes are TRBV2 and TRBJ2-7, with 9 bases matching TRBD2. The CDR3 contains 16 residues. Germline-derived CDR1 and CDR2 are SNHLY and FYNNEI. The junction had 10 bases not matched to a gene; V was cut back by 3 bases and J by 4 bases. CDR3: CASSEGPPSGDYEQYF. The CDR3 DNA reads as TGTGCCAGCAGTGAGGGCCCCCCTAGCGGGGATTACGAGCAGTACTTC.

The chain couples TRBV9 to TRBJ1-1, with D possibly TRBD1 on 5 matching bases. Germline V gives CDR1 SGDLS, CDR2 YYNGEE. The CDR3 has 15 residues. The V gene lost 0 bases and the J gene lost 3 bases, with 12 bases spanning the gap. CDR3 region: CASSVVQGADTEAFF. In DNA form, the CDR3 reads TGTGCCAGCAGCGTAGTTCAGGGCGCAGACACTGAAGCTTTCTTT.

The J gene is TRBJ1-1, the V gene TRBV19, with D uncertain. The CDR3 is 11 amino acids. The germline V gene encodes CDR1 LNHDA and CDR2 SQIVND (reference sequence). Trimming removed 6 bases from V and 3 bases from J, with 5 bases in between. The CDR3 sequence: CASSYHTEAFF. CDR3 DNA sequence: TGTGCCAGTAGCTATCACACTGAAGCTTTCTTT.

The chain carries TRBV6-5 and TRBJ1-1, with D hard to call. Trimming took off 5 bases at V and 10 bases at J, with 14 bases between the two ends. Germline V lookup: CDR1 MNHEY, CDR2 SVGAGI. The CDR3 totals 12 residues. The CDR3 region is CASSPLPGRAFF. The DNA of the CDR3 is TGTGCCAGCAGTCCCCTCCCAGGAAGAGCTTTCTTT.

The rearrangement links TRBV7-9 to TRBJ2-7; D is unclear. Germline V CDR1 and CDR2: SEHNR, FQNEAQ (reference sequence). The CDR3 contains 13 residues. Between the trimmed V and J ends, which lost 5 bases and 3 bases, there was a span of 11 bases. The CDR3 sequence: CASSLSASYEQYF. The CDR3 DNA reads as TGTGCCAGCAGCCTATCTGCTAGCTACGAGCAGTACTTC. Full variable domain (missing parts from reference TRBV7-9 and TRBJ2-7): DTGVSQNPRHKITKRGQNVTFRCDPISEHNRLYWYRQTLGQGPEFLTYFQNEAQLEKSRLLSDRFSAERPKGSFSTLEIQRTEQGDSAMYLCASSLSASYEQYFGPGTRLTVT.

The chain links TRBV9 to TRBJ2-7; tentative D call: TRBD2 (6 bases). V was clipped by 3 bases and J by 0 bases, with 19 bases between them. The V gene's germline CDR1 is SGDLS and CDR2 YYNGEE. The length of the CDR3 is 17 residues. This CDR3 reads CASSGDSGFPSSYEQYF. The CDR3 DNA follows: TGTGCCAGCAGCGGAGACAGCGGGTTTCCCTCCTCCTACGAGCAGTACTTC.

The V gene is TRBV10-3, the J gene TRBJ1-1; 8 bases are a match to TRBD1. This CDR3 contains 14 residues. V gave up 4 bases and J gave up 3 bases; unmatched junction bases: 4. Germline CDR1 ENHRY, CDR2 SYGVKD. This CDR3 is CAISGVTGDTEAFF. Here the CDR3 DNA reads TGTGCCATCAGTGGGGTGACAGGGGACACTGAAGCTTTCTTT.

J is TRBJ2-7 and V is TRBV27; maybe TRBD1 (5 bases). Germline lookup yields CDR1 MNHEY and CDR2 SMNVEV (reference sequence). The CDR3 loop spans 13 amino acids. Between the trimmed V and J ends, which lost 4 bases and 2 bases, there was a span of 9 bases. In DNA form, the CDR3 reads TGTGCCAGCAGTTGGACAAGAGCCTACGAGCAGTACTTC. Encoded protein: CASSWTRAYEQYF.

The rearrangement joins TRBV11-2 to TRBJ1-1; D unresolved. Trimming pared 3 bases from V and 1 base from J, leaving 9 bases between. Looked up from germline, CDR1 is SGHAT and CDR2 is FQNNGV. The CDR3 extends over 14 amino acids. The chain's CDR3 is CASSFPEGNTEAFF. The DNA of the CDR3 is TGTGCCAGCAGCTTTCCGGAGGGGAACACTGAAGCTTTCTTT.

This chain links TRBV9 with TRBJ2-7, with D possibly matching TRBD1 (5 bases). The V gene lost 3 bases and the J gene lost 2 bases, with 12 bases spanning the gap. The CDR3 consists of 14 residues. Germline V gene data show CDR1 as SGDLS and CDR2 as YYNGEE. The CDR3 sequence is CASSADIYPYEQYF. The CDR3, as DNA: TGTGCCAGCAGCGCGGACATATACCCCTACGAGCAGTACTTC.

This CDR3 reads CASSQDGSGIFGEQYF. The DNA for the CDR3 is TGTGCCAGCAGCCAAGATGGTTCCGGGATCTTCGGCGAGCAGTACTTC. V gene TRBV14 combines with J gene TRBJ2-7, with a tentative D call TRBD2 (5 bases). From germline, CDR1 is SGHDN and CDR2 FVKESK. The CDR3 extends over 16 amino acids. With 0 bases removed from V and 6 bases from J, the gap between germline ends came to 18 bases. The full variable domain, rest sourced from reference TRBV14 and TRBJ2-7, is EAGVTQFPSHSVIEKGQTVTLRCDPISGHDNLYWYRRVMGKEIKFLLHFVKESKQDESGMPNNRFLAERTGGTYSTLKVQPAELEDSGVYFCASSQDGSGIFGEQYFGPGTRLTVT.

The rearrangement joins TRBV2 to TRBJ2-7; 8 bases align to TRBD1. After removal of 4 bases from V and 11 bases from J, the junction contained 19 bases not matched to a gene. The CDR3 spans 16 residues. The germline CDR1 and CDR2 sequences are SNHLY and FYNNEI. CDR3 DNA: TGTGCCAGCAGTGTGCGGACGGATACTGGTCTGGACAGGGAGTACTTC. As protein: CASSVRTDTGLDREYF.

The DNA of the CDR3 is TGTGCCAGCAGTAAACTAAGGGGAGGAATTGGGTTTAATGAAAAACTGTTTTTT. Protein product: CASSKLRGGIGFNEKLFF. V is TRBV27 and J is TRBJ1-4; possibly TRBD1 for D (5 bases). Trimming left V 5 bases short and J 4 bases short, with 23 bases between. The CDR3 length is 18 residues. The germline V gene encodes CDR1 MNHEY and CDR2 SMNVEV (reference sequence).

The rearrangement joins TRBV5-6 to TRBJ1-1, with TRBD1 matching 8 bases. This CDR3 contains 13 residues. Germline CDR1 SGHDT, CDR2 YYEEEE. J lost 6 bases, V lost 4 bases, and 5 bases had no gene match. CDR3 loop: CASSRQGIAEAFF. The CDR3 DNA reads TGTGCCAGCAGCCGACAGGGGATCGCTGAAGCTTTCTTT.

The CDR3 region is CSVGGAGDEAFF. CDR3 sequence (DNA): TGCAGCGTCGGGGGCGCGGGGGATGAAGCTTTCTTT. The J gene is TRBJ1-1, the V gene TRBV29-1; D perhaps matches TRBD1 (6 bases). Germline assignment: CDR1 SQVTM and CDR2 ANQGSEA. V shed 6 bases and J shed 7 bases, with 15 bases lying between them. This CDR3 has 12 amino acids.

Here the CDR3 reads CASSLGGGQGENGYTF. The CDR3 nucleotides read TGTGCCAGCAGCTTAGGGGGAGGACAGGGAGAGAATGGCTACACCTTC. The chain combines TRBV7-9 with TRBJ1-2; 8 nucleotides line up with TRBD1. Trimming removed 1 base from V and 6 bases from J; junction bases left unmatched: 10. Germline V gives CDR1 SEHNR, CDR2 FQNEAQ (reference sequence). The CDR3 is 16 amino acids.

The chain employs TRBV9 and TRBJ2-7; 8 nucleotides match TRBD2. This CDR3 region has 16 residues. The germline V gene encodes CDR1 SGDLS and CDR2 YYNGEE. The trim removed 0 bases at V and 3 bases at J, leaving 8 bases unmatched. CDR3 in amino acids: CASSVAPAGDIYEQYF. Written as DNA, the CDR3 is TGTGCCAGCAGCGTAGCTCCAGCGGGAGACATCTACGAGCAGTACTTC.

This clone was picked up many times. The sample holds other DNA sequences that translate to the same CDR3. The J gene is TRBJ2-5, the V gene TRBV6-5; 9 bases are a match to TRBD2. The CDR3 is 16 residues long. From germline, CDR1 is MNHEY and CDR2 SVGAGI. Trimming at V came to 2 bases and at J to 2 bases, leaving 6 bases not matched to a gene. The CDR3 reads CASSYRLAETQETQYF. The CDR3 DNA is TGTGCCAGCAGTTACCGACTAGCGGAGACACAAGAGACCCAGTACTTC.

The chain is built from TRBV5-1 and TRBJ2-7; TRBD1 agrees at 8 bases. Germline CDR1 is SGHRS and CDR2 is YFSETQ. V lost 4 bases and J lost 2; bases outside the gene matches: 5. The length of the CDR3 is 14 residues. CDR3 nucleotide sequence: TGCGCCAGCAGCCCTGGGACAGGCCCCTACGAGCAGTACTTC. It codes for CASSPGTGPYEQYF. Looking up the rest from reference TRBV5-1 and TRBJ2-7 gives the full variable domain: KAGVTQTPRYLIKTRGQQVTLSCSPISGHRSVSWYQQTPGQGLQFLFEYFSETQRNKGNFPGRFSGRQFSNSRSEMNVSTLELGDSALYLCASSPGTGPYEQYFGPGTRLTVT.

CDR3 coding DNA: TGTGCCAGCAGTAACACAGCGAACACTGAAGCTTTCTTT. It translates to CASSNTANTEAFF. The rearrangement uses TRBV27 and TRBJ1-1; D is unclear. Germline CDR1 is MNHEY and CDR2 is SMNVEV (reference sequence). The V end was cut by 5 bases, the J end by 1 base, with 8 bases between. The CDR3 is 13 amino acids.

The chain links TRBV4-1 to TRBJ2-7; 8 nucleotides agree with TRBD2. This CDR3 is 15 amino acids long. The junction had 7 bases not matched to a gene; V was cut back by 4 bases and J by 2 bases. Germline V gene sequence: CDR1 MGHRA, CDR2 YSYEKL. CDR3 in DNA: TGCGCCAGCAGCCTTACAGCGGGGGACACCTACGAGCAGTACTTC. The encoded protein is CASSLTAGDTYEQYF.

The chain couples TRBV30 to TRBJ2-1; D might be TRBD2 (7 bases). Germline V gene sequence: CDR1 GTSNPN, CDR2 SVGIG (reference sequence). CDR3 size: 12 residues. V was pared by 1 base and J by 8 bases, with 9 bases between. CDR3 region: CAWSEGGDEQFF. The CDR3 nucleotides are TGTGCCTGGAGTGAGGGGGGGGATGAGCAGTTCTTC.

V is TRBV19 and J is TRBJ2-1; 9 bases agree with TRBD1. This CDR3 comprises 20 residues. V shed 5 bases, J shed 2 bases, and the junction held 19 bases outside the gene matches. CDR1 LNHDA and CDR2 SQIVND come from the germline V gene (reference sequence). The CDR3 DNA follows: TGTGCCAGTAGTGGGGACCCCGGGACAGGGCCCCTGATACCCTACAATGAGCAGTTCTTC. This translates into CASSGDPGTGPLIPYNEQFF.

V gene TRBV7-2 combines with J gene TRBJ1-1; D not resolved. Trimming pared 4 bases from V and 5 bases from J, leaving 14 bases between. The germline V gene has CDR1 SGHTA and CDR2 FQGNSA. CDR3 length equals 14 residues. For the CDR3, the DNA is TGTGCCAGCAGCTCCTGGCAGGAAGGAACTGAAGCTTTCTTT. Its translation: CASSSWQEGTEAFF. The complete variable domain, with remaining parts taken from reference TRBV7-2 and TRBJ1-1, reads GAGVSQSPSNKVTEKGKDVELRCDPISGHTALYWYRQSLGQGLEFLIYFQGNSAPDKSGLPSDRFSAERTGGSVSTLTIQRTQQEDSAVYLCASSSWQEGTEAFFGQGTRLTVV.

This clone was found a few times. The V call is TRBV4-2, the J call TRBJ2-2; D is unclear. V shed 3 bases and J shed 8 bases, with 4 bases lying between them. This CDR3 comprises 11 residues. The V gene's germline CDR1 is LGHNA and CDR2 YNFKEQ. The CDR3 bases are TGTGCCAGCAGCCAGTTAGGGGAGCTGTTTTTT. As protein: CASSQLGELFF.

This clone was detected only once. The sample carries other DNA sequences with the same CDR3. For the CDR3, the DNA is TGTGCCAGCAGCTTGGGACAGGGGGCCTACGAGCAGTACTTC. Amino acid sequence: CASSLGQGAYEQYF. The V call is TRBV5-6, the J call TRBJ2-7; 9 nucleotides agree with TRBD1. Per the germline V gene, CDR1 is SGHDT and CDR2 is YYEEEE. This CDR3 contains 14 residues. The ends lost 0 bases at V and 2 bases at J; junction bases unmatched: 0.

This clone was seen only once. V and J are TRBV5-1 and TRBJ2-7, with D possibly being TRBD1 (5 bases). Looked up from germline, CDR1 is SGHRS and CDR2 is YFSETQ. V lost 5 bases and J lost 2, with 8 bases in between. The length of the CDR3 is 12 residues. As DNA, the CDR3 is TGCGCCAGCAGTGGACAAACCTACGAGCAGTACTTC. The encoded protein is CASSGQTYEQYF.

The chain uses TRBV7-8 and TRBJ2-2; the match to TRBD2 covers 10 bases. The CDR3 has 16 amino acids. The V gene end was trimmed by 5 bases and the J gene end by 6 bases; junction bases not matched to a gene: 9. Looked up from germline, CDR1 is SGHVS and CDR2 is FQNEAQ. This CDR3 reads CASSTRPSGGPGELFF. The CDR3 region has the DNA TGTGCCAGCAGCACACGGCCTAGCGGGGGCCCCGGGGAGCTGTTTTTT.

This chain links TRBV9 with TRBJ2-3; 8 bases map to TRBD2. Germline lookup yields CDR1 SGDLS and CDR2 YYNGEE. This CDR3 spans 16 amino acids. V lost 3 bases to trimming and J lost 6 bases; unmatched junction nucleotides: 12. The CDR3 DNA reads as TGTGCCAGCAGCGCCCAAACTAGCGGTGGGGGGGATACGCAGTATTTT. Encoded protein: CASSAQTSGGGDTQYF.